Sequencing of this T cell receptor (beta chain) was carried out in a study of cytomegalovirus exposure and HLA in healthy donors. Germline-derived CDR1 and CDR2 are MNHEY and SMNVEV (reference sequence). The CDR3 extends over 15 amino acids. V lost 5 bases, J lost 1 base, and 4 bases stayed unmatched. The PCR employed 60 Vbeta primers together with 13 Jbeta primers. Produced via immunoSEQ multiplex PCR; TCRdb's table is partial and in-frame only. The table shows approximately 110,000 clones, with 70% occurring only once. Regarding this clone: Antigen: not known. Other nucleotide sequences from this sample produce the same CDR3.

Study-wide results and limits: Trimming of TCR beta V- and J-genes showed a link, identified in a later analysis, to a missense DCLRE1C variant. Altogether, 164 TCR beta chains were recorded as cytomegalovirus-associated. It was shown in a later analysis that HLA-associated TCR beta chains were more clonally expanded than other, equally common chains. DRB1 had the most TCR associations and HLA-C the fewest, a later analysis found, with rates varying by HLA locus.

The clonotype was recovered from a man aged 35 to 55 in good health and CMV-seropositive. Sequenced sample: PBMCs. The chain employs TRBV27 and TRBJ2-3, with 9 positions matching TRBD1. CDR3 loop: CASSPWTGGTDTQYF. CDR3 sequence (DNA): TGTGCCAGCAGTCCCTGGACAGGGGGCACAGATACGCAGTATTTT.